This TCR beta chain comes out of a study of control samples from healthy donors and cancer patients (dated by TCRdb to 2019 to 2021). Concerning this clone: Its antigen is still unknown. Base qualities are missing; no much larger clone stands one base away.

Libraries were made using the immunoSEQ multiplex PCR assay. What TCRdb holds here is the immuneACCESS table cut down to in-frame rearrangements. Part of the clones is not present; checked against another copy, under half of the missing clones reflect an unresolved V gene, and the others are unexplained. A total of 120,000 or so clones appear in this sample, 80% to 95% of them only once. 0.58% of the sample lies in the top ten. This TCR derives from a man aged 80 or over with head and neck cancer. The source material was PBMCs.

This receptor carries the CDR3 CASSQDKSGSYNEQFF. Read as DNA, the sequence is TGCGCCAGCAGCCAAGATAAGAGCGGGAGTTACAATGAGCAGTTCTTC. The V and J genes are TRBV4-3 and TRBJ2-1, with TRBD2 identical over 8 junction bases. The CDR3 numbers 16 residues from cysteine through phenylalanine. Only the CDR3 part of the read is kept: 48 bases, read in frame from the first base. CDR1 and CDR2 (LGHNA, YSLEER) derive from the germline V gene. The germline V end is reduced by 0 bases and the J end by 4 bases; junction bases left unmatched: 5.